Listed below are T cell receptor beta chains from one sample, sequenced in a study of cytomegalovirus exposure and HLA in healthy donors. Assay used: immunoSEQ multiplex PCR; TCRdb lists only in-frame clones, some missing. This table holds roughly 67,000 clones, around three quarters found once. The sequenced material came from PBMCs. These receptors were taken from a man aged 55 to 70 in good health and CMV-seropositive. The CDR3 runs from the conserved cysteine through the conserved F or W. The D gene is left open where the match is weak. Not every row has a clone size; where given, it reads once, few, many or a size class.

TRBV6-4	TRBJ2-2	NA	TRBD1	TGTGCCAGCAGCCCACAGGGGCTCGCGAACACCGGGGAGCTGTTTTTT	CASSPQGLANTGELFF
TRBV11-3	TRBJ2-2	NA	TRBD1	TGTGCCAGCAGCATTCGACAGGGATACGGGGAGCTGTTTTTT	CASSIRQGYGELFF
TRBV5-1	TRBJ2-7	NA	NA	TGCGCCAGCAGCCTTGGTTACGAGCAGTACTTC	CASSLGYEQYF
TRBV7-8	TRBJ2-1	NA	NA	TGTGCCAGCAGCTTAGTGCAGGTTAGCTCCTACAATGAGCAGTTCTTC	CASSLVQVSSYNEQFF
TRBV4-1	TRBJ2-7	once	TRBD1	TGCGCCAGCAGCCCAGGACAGGGAAAGAGGTACTTC	CASSPGQGKRYF
TRBV5-6	TRBJ1-1	few	TRBD1	TGTGCCAGCAGCTTCTTGACAGGGGATGGCACTGAAGCTTTCTTT	CASSFLTGDGTEAFF
TRBV6-6	TRBJ2-6	NA	NA	TGTGCCAGCATCCTCTCTGGGGCCAACGTCCTGACTTTC	CASILSGANVLTF
TRBV10-3	TRBJ2-2	NA	NA	TGTGCCATCAGTGAGTATGGAGCGAACACCGGGGAGCTGTTTTTT	CAISEYGANTGELFF
TRBV6-1	TRBJ1-3	NA	NA	TGTGCCAGCAGTGAGAGGTCTTTCGGAAACACCATATATTTT	CASSERSFGNTIYF
TRBV6-1	TRBJ1-1	NA	TRBD1	TGTGCCAGCAGTATGAGGGGGCTCACTGAAGCTTTCTTT	CASSMRGLTEAFF
TRBV13	TRBJ1-1	once	NA	TGTGCCAGCAGCTTAGCCCACACAAACACTGAAGCTTTCTTT	CASSLAHTNTEAFF
TRBV9	TRBJ1-1	NA	TRBD1	TGTGCCAGCAGCGTAGCTGGGACAGGGGGCCGGAACACTGAAGCTTTCTTT	CASSVAGTGGRNTEAFF
TRBV2	TRBJ1-1	NA	NA	NA	CASSEQFGAGIPLFF
TRBV2	TRBJ2-5	NA	NA	TGTGCCAGCAGTAAGACTAGGGGCGAGACCCAGTACTTC	CASSKTRGETQYF
TRBV11-3	TRBJ2-2	NA	NA	TGTGCCAGCAGCCTCGCGTTCCAGGATGGGGAGCTGTTTTTT	CASSLAFQDGELFF
TRBV2	TRBJ1-1	NA	TRBD1	TGTGCCAGCAGGGGACAGGGGTTTTTCACTGAAGCTTTCTTT	CASRGQGFFTEAFF
TRBV7-2	TRBJ1-1	NA	NA	TGTGCCAGCAGCTCCCTTACGGGGTGGACTGAAGCTTTCTTT	CASSSLTGWTEAFF
TRBV23-1	TRBJ1-1	once	NA	TGCGCCAGAAATACGGGAACTGAAGCTTTCTTT	CARNTGTEAFF
TRBV14	TRBJ2-5	NA	NA	TGTGCCAGCAGCCAAGCCCGGACATCCAAAGGGGAGACCCAGTACTTC	CASSQARTSKGETQYF
TRBV5-6	TRBJ2-7	NA	TRBD2	TGTGCCAGCAGCCCGGGGTTAGCGGGAGAGGGCTACGAGCAGTACTTC	CASSPGLAGEGYEQYF
TRBV5-5	TRBJ2-2	NA	TRBD1	TGTGCCAGCAACCTCGGACAGGGGGCCACCGGGGAGCTGTTTTTT	CASNLGQGATGELFF
TRBV7-9	TRBJ2-2	NA	NA	TGTGCCAGCAGCCCCAGGGGGGCGGGCACCGGGGAGCTGTTTTTT	CASSPRGAGTGELFF
TRBV29-1	TRBJ2-2	NA	NA	TGCAGCGTTGAAGGGCTGAACACCGGGGAGCTGTTTTTT	CSVEGLNTGELFF
TRBV6-1	TRBJ1-3	NA	NA	TGTGCCAGCAGCTTCGGACAGACGAGTGGAAACACCATATATTTT	CASSFGQTSGNTIYF
TRBV19	TRBJ2-2	NA	TRBD1	TGTGCCAGTCGCAGGGGGTTGAACACCGGGGAGCTGTTTTTT	CASRRGLNTGELFF
TRBV6-6	TRBJ2-4	NA	TRBD2	TGTGCCAGCAGACTCGAGCGGGGGGGCGTCAAAAACATTCAGTACTTC	CASRLERGGVKNIQYF
TRBV11-3	TRBJ2-7	NA	NA	TGTGCCAGCAGCTCAACAGGGAGCCGGAGTGGCGAGCAGTACTTC	CASSSTGSRSGEQYF
TRBV5-8	TRBJ2-1	NA	TRBD1	TGTGCCAGCAGCTGGGGGAATCCGGGACAGAGAAATGAGCAGTTCTTC	CASSWGNPGQRNEQFF
TRBV6-5	TRBJ1-4	NA	NA	TGTGCCAGCAGTTACTCGGCCAGGGAAAAACTGTTTTTT	CASSYSAREKLFF
TRBV5-1	TRBJ1-1	few	NA	TGCGCCAGCAGCGAAGTTAGGGGTGAAGCTTTCTTT	CASSEVRGEAFF
TRBV15	TRBJ2-7	NA	NA	TGTGCCACCAGCAGGGAGGGAGGCGAGCAGTACTTC	CATSREGGEQYF
TRBV10-2	TRBJ2-3	NA	NA	TGCGCCAGCGGTATGACAGGTTACGGCACAGATACGCAGTATTTT	CASGMTGYGTDTQYF
TRBV7-9	TRBJ2-5	NA	NA	TGTGCCAGCAGCTTAAGCTTTCTAGCCCAAGAGACCCAGTACTTC	CASSLSFLAQETQYF
TRBV7-9	TRBJ2-7	NA	NA	TGTGCCAGCAGCTTACCCCTGGGACCGGACTACGAGCAGTACTTC	CASSLPLGPDYEQYF
TRBV29-1	TRBJ2-1	NA	NA	TGCAGCGTTGAAGGGGGGCGGGGGACTGGGCAGTTCTTC	CSVEGGRGTGQFF
TRBV6-5	TRBJ2-7	NA	TRBD1	TGTGCCAGCAGTTACGCGACAGGGGGCACCGAGCAGTACTTC	CASSYATGGTEQYF